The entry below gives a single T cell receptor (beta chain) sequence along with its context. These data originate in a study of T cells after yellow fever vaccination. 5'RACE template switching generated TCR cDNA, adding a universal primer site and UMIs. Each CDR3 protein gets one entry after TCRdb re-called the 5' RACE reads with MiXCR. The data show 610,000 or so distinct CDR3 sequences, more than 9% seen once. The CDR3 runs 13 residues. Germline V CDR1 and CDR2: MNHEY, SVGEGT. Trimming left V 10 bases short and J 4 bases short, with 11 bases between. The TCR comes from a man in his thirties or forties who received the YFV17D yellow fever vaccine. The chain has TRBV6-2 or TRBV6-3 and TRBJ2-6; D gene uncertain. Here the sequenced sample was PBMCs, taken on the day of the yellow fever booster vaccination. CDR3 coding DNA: TGTGCCATCAGAGGAACCGGGGCCAACGTCCTGACTTTC. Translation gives CAIRGTGANVLTF.